This is a list of T cell receptor beta chains from one sample in a study of cytomegalovirus exposure and HLA in healthy donors. Repertoires were generated with immunoSEQ multiplex PCR, while TCRdb's copy carries only in-frame clones and drops some. The profile shows roughly 190,000 clones, roughly a tenth of them singletons. Source material: PBMCs. The origin of the receptors is a woman aged 30 to 39 in good health and CMV-seropositive. CDR3s include the opening cysteine and the closing phenylalanine or tryptophan. A D gene is named only where the DNA matches it firmly. Only part of the rows carry a size: once, few, many, or a class if the clone is expanded.

V: TRBV27; J: TRBJ1-2; D: TRBD1; size: -; DNA: TGTGCCAGCAGCCCAGGGGGCTATGGCTACACCTTC; CDR3: CASSPGGYGYTF
V: TRBV19; J: TRBJ1-4; D: TRBD1; size: few; DNA: TGTGCCAGTAGTTCCCGGACAGGGGGCAATGAAAAACTGTTTTTT; CDR3: CASSSRTGGNEKLFF
V: TRBV6-1; J: TRBJ1-2; D: -; size: -; DNA: TGTGCCAGCAGATCGTTTGACAAGAACTATGGCTACACCTTC; CDR3: CASRSFDKNYGYTF
V: TRBV29-1; J: TRBJ2-2; D: TRBD2; size: -; DNA: TGCAGCGTCTCCGGACTAGCGGGACCCGGGGAGCTGTTTTTT; CDR3: CSVSGLAGPGELFF
V: TRBV21-1; J: TRBJ1-2; D: -; size: few; DNA: TGTGCCAGCAGCGCATGCCCACCGGTATCGAGGGATGGCTACACCTTC; CDR3: CASSACPPVSRDGYTF
V: TRBV6-1; J: TRBJ1-2; D: -; size: -; DNA: TGTGCCAGCAGTGAAAGTAGCGATGGCTACACCTTC; CDR3: CASSESSDGYTF
V: TRBV7-2; J: TRBJ2-2; D: TRBD1; size: -; DNA: TGTGCCAGCAGACAGGGGGCGAACACCGGGGAGCTGTTTTTT; CDR3: CASRQGANTGELFF
V: TRBV5-1; J: TRBJ1-1; D: -; size: few; DNA: TGCGCCAGCAGCTTTGACAGAGTGAACACTGAAGCTTTCTTT; CDR3: CASSFDRVNTEAFF
V: TRBV5-1; J: TRBJ1-2; D: TRBD1; size: -; DNA: TGCGCCAGCAGCTTGGCCGCGACAGGGGGCCAAGGAGGCTACACCTTC; CDR3: CASSLAATGGQGGYTF
V: TRBV11-3; J: TRBJ2-7; D: -; size: few; DNA: TGTGCCAGCAGCCGAGGTACGGCGGACGAGCAGTACTTC; CDR3: CASSRGTADEQYF